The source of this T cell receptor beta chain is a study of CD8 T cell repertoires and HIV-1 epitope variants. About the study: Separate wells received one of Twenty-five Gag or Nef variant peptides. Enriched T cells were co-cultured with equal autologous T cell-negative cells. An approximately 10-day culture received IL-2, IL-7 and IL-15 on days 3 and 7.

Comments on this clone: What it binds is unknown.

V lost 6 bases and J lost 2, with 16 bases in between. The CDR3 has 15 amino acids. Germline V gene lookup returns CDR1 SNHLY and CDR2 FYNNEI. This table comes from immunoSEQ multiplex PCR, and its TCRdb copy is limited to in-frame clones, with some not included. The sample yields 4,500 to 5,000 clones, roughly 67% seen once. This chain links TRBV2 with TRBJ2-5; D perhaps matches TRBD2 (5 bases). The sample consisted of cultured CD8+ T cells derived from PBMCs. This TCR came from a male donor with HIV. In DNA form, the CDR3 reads TGTGCCAGCAGCTCCGCCGGGATAGATCAAGAGACCCAGTACTTC. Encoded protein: CASSSAGIDQETQYF. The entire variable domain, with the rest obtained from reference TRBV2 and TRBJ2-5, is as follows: EPEVTQTPSHQVTQMGQEVILRCVPISNHLYFYWYRQILGQKVEFLVSFYNNEISEKSEIFDDQFSVERPDGSNFTLKIRSTKLEDSAMYFCASSSAGIDQETQYFGPGTRLLVL.